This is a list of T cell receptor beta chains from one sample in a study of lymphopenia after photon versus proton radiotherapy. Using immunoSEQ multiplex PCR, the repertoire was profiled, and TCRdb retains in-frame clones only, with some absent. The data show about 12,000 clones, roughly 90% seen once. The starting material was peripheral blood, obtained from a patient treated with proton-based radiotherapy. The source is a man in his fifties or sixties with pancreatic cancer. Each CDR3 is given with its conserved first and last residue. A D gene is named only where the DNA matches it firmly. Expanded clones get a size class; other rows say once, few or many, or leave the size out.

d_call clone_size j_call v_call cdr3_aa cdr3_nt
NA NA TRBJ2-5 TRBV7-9 CASGSTSHETQYF TGTGCCAGCGGATCGACTAGTCACGAGACCCAGTACTTC
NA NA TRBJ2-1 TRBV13 CASSLYPRDNEQFF TGTGCCAGCAGCTTATATCCAAGGGACAATGAGCAGTTCTTC
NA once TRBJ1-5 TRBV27 CASRTLGSASNQPQHF TGTGCCAGCAGGACTCTGGGGTCAGCTAGCAATCAGCCCCAGCATTTT
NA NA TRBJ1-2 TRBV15 CATSARDLHNYGYTF TGTGCCACCAGCGCCCGGGATCTCCATAACTATGGCTACACCTTC
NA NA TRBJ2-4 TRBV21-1 CASSPRLAGGSYF TGTGCCAGCAGCCCACGGCTAGCGGGAGGGTCGTACTTC
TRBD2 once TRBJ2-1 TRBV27 CASSFSSGYSYNEQFF TGTGCCAGCAGTTTTTCTAGCGGCTACTCCTACAATGAGCAGTTCTTC
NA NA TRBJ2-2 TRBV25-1 CASREGGRNTGELFF TGTGCCAGCAGGGAGGGGGGCAGGAACACCGGGGAGCTGTTTTTT
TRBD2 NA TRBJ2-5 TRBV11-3 CASSLKLAGGLETQYF TGTGCCAGCAGCTTAAAACTAGCGGGAGGGTTGGAGACCCAGTACTTC
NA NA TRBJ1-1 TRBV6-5 CASSYSRRGFTEAFF TGTGCCAGCAGTTACTCGAGAAGGGGGTTCACTGAAGCTTTCTTT
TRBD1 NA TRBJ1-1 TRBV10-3 CAISGSLLRTGVAFF TGTGCCATCAGTGGTTCACTTCTCAGGACAGGAGTAGCTTTCTTT
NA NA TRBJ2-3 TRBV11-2 CASSVSESADTQYF TGTGCCAGCAGCGTCTCAGAGTCGGCAGATACGCAGTATTTT